The T cell receptor (beta chain) described here comes from a study of cytomegalovirus exposure and HLA in healthy donors. In the study overall: Within an early data release were about 85 million unique TCRs drawn from HLA-typed donors.

The CDR3 is 13 amino acids. V was shortened by 10 bases and J by 2 bases, with 9 bases between the two germline ends. Germline V gives CDR1 MNHEY, CDR2 SMNVEV (reference sequence). PCR amplification relied on 60 Vbeta primers (plus 13 Jbeta primers). Repertoires were generated with immunoSEQ multiplex PCR, while TCRdb's copy carries only in-frame clones and drops some. The sample lists around 160,000 clones, roughly 80% seen once, with approximately 8% in the top ten. As to this clone: Its antigen is unknown.

Study conclusions and caveats: Analysis performed later found about 17,000 TCR beta sequences associated with HLA alleles at 0.05 false discovery rate.

Healthy people donating bone marrow made up the donors. The rearrangement uses TRBV27 and TRBJ2-6; possibly TRBD2 for D (5 bases). Sequenced: PBMCs. The TCR originated in a male donor in good health and CMV-seropositive. The CDR3 reads CATRVAGANVLTF. CDR3 nucleotides: TGTGCCACGAGGGTAGCTGGGGCCAACGTCCTGACTTTC. The variable domain in full, completed from reference TRBV27 and TRBJ2-6, reads EAQVTQNPRYLITVTGKKLTVTCSQNMNHEYMSWYRQDPGLGLRQIYYSMNVEVTDKGDVPEGYKVSRKEKRNFPLILESPSPNQTSLYFCATRVAGANVLTFGAGSRLTVL.